This T cell receptor beta chain was profiled in a study of human T cells and chemical hapten exposure. Study results and caveats: Expanded TCR counts at PT1 were positively correlated with the patch test score.

This clonotype was detected many times. Its antigen is currently unknown. The time point: pre-sensitization, week 0. Treatment of the sample: therapeutic diphenylcyclopropenone sensitization with weekly scalp DPC. Individual cDNA molecules each carried unique molecular identifiers attached by the library. TCRdb ran MiXCR on the RACE reads and lists one entry per CDR3 protein. Of about 110,000 distinct CDR3 sequences listed, more than 10% are singletons. Trimming left V 5 bases short and J 2 bases short, with 9 bases between. The germline gives CDR1 SEHNR, CDR2 FQNEAQ (reference sequence). The CDR3 has 13 residues.

The receptor comes from a woman between 45 and 60 years old with alopecia areata. Some clones in this sample may be carry-over from other donors' samples. The chain has TRBV7-9 and TRBJ2-5; D remains ambiguous. The input for sequencing was whole blood, taken in connection with sensitization to the hapten diphenylcyclopropenone (DPC). The CDR3 DNA follows: TGTGCCAGCAGCCTTTTGGTACAAGAGACCCAGTACTTC. This gives the protein CASSLLVQETQYF. Supplemented by reference TRBV7-9 and TRBJ2-5, the full variable domain reads DTGVSQNPRHKITKRGQNVTFRCDPISEHNRLYWYRQTLGQGPEFLTYFQNEAQLEKSRLLSDRFSAERPKGSFSTLEIQRTEQGDSAMYLCASSLLVQETQYFGPGTRLLVL.